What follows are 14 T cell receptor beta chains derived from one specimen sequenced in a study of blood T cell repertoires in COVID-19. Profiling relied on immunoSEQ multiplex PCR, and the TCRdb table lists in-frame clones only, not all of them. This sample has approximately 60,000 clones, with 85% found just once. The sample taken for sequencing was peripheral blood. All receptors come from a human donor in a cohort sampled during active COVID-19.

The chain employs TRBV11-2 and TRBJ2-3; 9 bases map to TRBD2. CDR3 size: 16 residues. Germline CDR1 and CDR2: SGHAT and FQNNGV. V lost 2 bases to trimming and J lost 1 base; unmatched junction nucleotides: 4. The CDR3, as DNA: TGTGCCAGCAGCTTATTGGAGCGGGGGGGCACAGATACGCAGTATTTT. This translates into CASSLLERGGTDTQYF.

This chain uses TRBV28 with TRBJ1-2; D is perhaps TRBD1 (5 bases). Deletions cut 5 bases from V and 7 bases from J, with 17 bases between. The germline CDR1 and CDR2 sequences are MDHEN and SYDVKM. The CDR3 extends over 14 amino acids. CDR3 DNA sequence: TGTGCCAGCAGTCCAAGCACCAGGGTCACTGGCTACACCTTC. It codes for CASSPSTRVTGYTF.

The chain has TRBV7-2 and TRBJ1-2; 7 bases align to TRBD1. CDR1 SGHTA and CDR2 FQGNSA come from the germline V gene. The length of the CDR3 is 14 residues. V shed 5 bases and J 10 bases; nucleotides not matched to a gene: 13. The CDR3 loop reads CASSRTTGRVDYTF. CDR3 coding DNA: TGTGCCAGCAGCCGGACGACAGGGCGTGTCGACTACACCTTC.

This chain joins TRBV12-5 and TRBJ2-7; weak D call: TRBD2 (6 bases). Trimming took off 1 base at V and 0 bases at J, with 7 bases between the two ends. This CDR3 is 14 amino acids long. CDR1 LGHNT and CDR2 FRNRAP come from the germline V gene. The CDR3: CASGLGEASYEQYF. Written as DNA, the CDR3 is TGTGCTAGTGGTTTGGGGGAGGCCTCCTACGAGCAGTACTTC.

The CDR3 protein is CASSLGGRSTDTQYF. Written as DNA, the CDR3 is TGCGCCAGCAGCTTAGGGGGCCGCAGCACAGATACGCAGTATTTT. The gene calls are TRBV5-1 and TRBJ2-3; TRBD1 matches 7 bases. The V gene end was trimmed by 2 bases and the J gene end by 0 bases; junction bases not matched to a gene: 3. This CDR3 is 15 amino acids long. CDR1 is SGHRS and CDR2 is YFSETQ in the germline V gene.

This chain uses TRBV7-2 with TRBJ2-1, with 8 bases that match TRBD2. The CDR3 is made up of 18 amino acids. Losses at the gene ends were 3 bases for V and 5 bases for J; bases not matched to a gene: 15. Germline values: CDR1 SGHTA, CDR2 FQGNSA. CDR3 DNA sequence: TGTGCCAGCAGCTTTTGGCCCCAGCGGGTAGCGGGGAACAATGAGCAGTTCTTC. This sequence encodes CASSFWPQRVAGNNEQFF. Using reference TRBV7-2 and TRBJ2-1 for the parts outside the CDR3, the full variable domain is GAGVSQSPSNKVTEKGKDVELRCDPISGHTALYWYRQSLGQGLEFLIYFQGNSAPDKSGLPSDRFSAERTGGSVSTLTIQRTQQEDSAVYLCASSFWPQRVAGNNEQFFGPGTRLTVL.

The CDR3 DNA is TGTGCCACCAGCAGATCGGACAGGCCGAGGGCTGAAGCTTTCTTT. Its protein product is CATSRSDRPRAEAFF. The chain employs TRBV15 and TRBJ1-1; 7 positions agree with TRBD1. V gave up 2 bases and J gave up 6 bases; unmatched junction bases: 9. CDR1 is LNHNV, CDR2 YYDKDF, per germline (reference sequence). This CDR3 contains 15 residues.

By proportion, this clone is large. The CDR3 nucleotides read TGTGCCAGCAGCATGGCGGGAAGTGTAAGCTCTGGAAACACCATATATTTT. Translating it yields CASSMAGSVSSGNTIYF. The rearrangement uses TRBV9 and TRBJ1-3, with D unresolved. Trimming removed 4 bases at V and 0 bases at J, with 17 bases between. Germline CDR1 and CDR2: SGDLS and YYNGEE. This CDR3 contains 17 residues.

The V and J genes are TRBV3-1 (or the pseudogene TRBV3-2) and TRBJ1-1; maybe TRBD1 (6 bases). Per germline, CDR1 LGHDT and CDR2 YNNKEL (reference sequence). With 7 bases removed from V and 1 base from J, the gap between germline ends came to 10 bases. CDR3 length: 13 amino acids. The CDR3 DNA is TGTGCCAGCACCCCGGGACAGAACACTGAAGCTTTCTTT. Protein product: CASTPGQNTEAFF.

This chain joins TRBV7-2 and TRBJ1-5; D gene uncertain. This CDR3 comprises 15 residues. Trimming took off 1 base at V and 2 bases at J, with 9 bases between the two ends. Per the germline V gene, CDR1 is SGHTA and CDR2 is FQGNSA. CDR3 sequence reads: CASSLVRVGNQPQHF. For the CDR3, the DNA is TGTGCCAGCAGCTTAGTTCGGGTAGGCAATCAGCCCCAGCATTTT.

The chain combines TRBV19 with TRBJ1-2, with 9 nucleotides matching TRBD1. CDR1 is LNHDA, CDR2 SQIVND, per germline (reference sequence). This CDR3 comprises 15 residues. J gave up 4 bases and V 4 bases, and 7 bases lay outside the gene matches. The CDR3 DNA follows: TGTGCCAGTAGTACCCCGGGACAGGGAAGCTATGGCTACACCTTC. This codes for CASSTPGQGSYGYTF. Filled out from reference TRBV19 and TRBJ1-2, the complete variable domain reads DGGITQSPKYLFRKEGQNVTLSCEQNLNHDAMYWYRQDPGQGLRLIYYSQIVNDFQKGDIAEGYSVSREKKESFPLTVTSAQKNPTAFYLCASSTPGQGSYGYTFGSGTRLTVV.

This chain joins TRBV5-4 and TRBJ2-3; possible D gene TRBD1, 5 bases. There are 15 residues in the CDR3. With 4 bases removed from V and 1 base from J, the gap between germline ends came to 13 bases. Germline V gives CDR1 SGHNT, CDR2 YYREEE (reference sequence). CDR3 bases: TGTGCCAGCAGCCAACAGGCTGGGGGCACAGATACGCAGTATTTT. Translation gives CASSQQAGGTDTQYF.

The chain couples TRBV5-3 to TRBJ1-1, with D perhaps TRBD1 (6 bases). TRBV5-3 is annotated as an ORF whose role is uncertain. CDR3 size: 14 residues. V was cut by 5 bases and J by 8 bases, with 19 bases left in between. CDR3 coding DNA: TGTGCCAGAAGTCCAATAAGAACAGGGAACGAAGCTTTCTTT. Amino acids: CARSPIRTGNEAFF.

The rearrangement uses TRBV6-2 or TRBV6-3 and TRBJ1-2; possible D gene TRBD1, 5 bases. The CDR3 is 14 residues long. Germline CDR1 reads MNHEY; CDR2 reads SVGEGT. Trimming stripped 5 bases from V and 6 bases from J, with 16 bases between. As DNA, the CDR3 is TGTGCCAGCAGTACGAACAGGAACTTCCATGGCTACACCTTC. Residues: CASSTNRNFHGYTF.